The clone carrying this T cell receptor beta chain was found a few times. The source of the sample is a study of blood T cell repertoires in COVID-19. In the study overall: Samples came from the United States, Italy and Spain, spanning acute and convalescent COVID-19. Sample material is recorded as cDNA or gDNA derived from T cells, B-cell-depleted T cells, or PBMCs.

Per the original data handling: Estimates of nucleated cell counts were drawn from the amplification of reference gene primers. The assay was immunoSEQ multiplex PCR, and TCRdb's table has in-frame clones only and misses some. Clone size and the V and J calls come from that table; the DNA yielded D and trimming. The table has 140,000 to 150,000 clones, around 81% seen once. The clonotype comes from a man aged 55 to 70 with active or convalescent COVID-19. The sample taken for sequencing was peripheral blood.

The CDR3: CASRPTGFNNYEQYF. The DNA of the CDR3 is TGTGCCAGCAGGCCCACAGGGTTCAATAACTACGAGCAGTACTTC. This sequence joins TRBV28 and TRBJ2-7; TRBD1 might be the D (6 bases). V was cut by 6 bases and J by 3 bases, with 18 bases left in between. The CDR3 covers 15 residues. Per the germline V gene, CDR1 is MDHEN and CDR2 is SYDVKM. The variable domain in full, with the rest retrieved from reference TRBV28 and TRBJ2-7, is DVKVTQSSRYLVKRTGEKVFLECVQDMDHENMFWYRQDPGLGLRLIYFSYDVKMKEKGDIPEGYSVSREKKERFSLILESASTNQTSMYLCASRPTGFNNYEQYFGPGTRLTVT.